This T cell receptor (beta chain) was identified during a study of T cell changes during pregnancy in multiple sclerosis. Profiled with immunoSEQ multiplex PCR; TCRdb holds only in-frame clones, not every one. The data contain tens of thousands of clones, more than 85% of them singletons. Germline-derived CDR1 and CDR2 are LNHDA and SQIVND (reference sequence). V gave up 7 bases and J gave up 10 bases; unmatched junction bases: 16. The CDR3 sequence is 16 residues long. The sequence was collected from a female donor with multiple sclerosis, enrolled in a pregnancy study. The V gene is TRBV19, the J gene TRBJ1-6; 7 bases map to TRBD1. Sample: peripheral blood, taken in the first trimester of pregnancy. The CDR3: CASKTGRQGRNSPLHF. The CDR3, as DNA: TGTGCCAGTAAGACGGGAAGACAGGGCCGGAACTCACCCCTCCACTTT.